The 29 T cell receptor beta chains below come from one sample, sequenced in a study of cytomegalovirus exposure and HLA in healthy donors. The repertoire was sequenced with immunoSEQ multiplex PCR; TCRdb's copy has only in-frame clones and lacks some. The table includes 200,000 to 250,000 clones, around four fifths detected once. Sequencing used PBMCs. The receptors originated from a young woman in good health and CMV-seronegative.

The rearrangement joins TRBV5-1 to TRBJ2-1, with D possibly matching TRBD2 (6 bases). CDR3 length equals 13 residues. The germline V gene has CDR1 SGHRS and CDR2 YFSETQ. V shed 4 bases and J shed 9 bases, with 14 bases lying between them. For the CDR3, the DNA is TGCGCCAGCAGCATGCCCGGGACTTCTGAGCAGTTCTTC. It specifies CASSMPGTSEQFF.

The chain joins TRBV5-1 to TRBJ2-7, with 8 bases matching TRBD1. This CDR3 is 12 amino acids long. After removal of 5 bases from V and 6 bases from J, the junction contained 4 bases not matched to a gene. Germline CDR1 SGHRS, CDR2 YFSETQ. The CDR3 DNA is TGCGCCAGCAGACTAGACAGGGGCGAGCAGTACTTC. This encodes CASRLDRGEQYF.

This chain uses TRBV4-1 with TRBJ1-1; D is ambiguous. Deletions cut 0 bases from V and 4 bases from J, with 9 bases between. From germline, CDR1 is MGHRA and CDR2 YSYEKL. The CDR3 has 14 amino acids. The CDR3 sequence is CASSQEWPGTEAFF. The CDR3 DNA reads TGCGCCAGCAGCCAAGAATGGCCGGGCACTGAAGCTTTCTTT.

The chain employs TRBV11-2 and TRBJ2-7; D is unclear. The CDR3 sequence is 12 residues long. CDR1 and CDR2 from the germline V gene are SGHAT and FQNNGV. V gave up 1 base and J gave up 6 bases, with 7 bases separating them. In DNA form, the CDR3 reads TGTGCCAGCAGCTTAGTTTCGTCCGAGCAGTACTTC. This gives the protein CASSLVSSEQYF. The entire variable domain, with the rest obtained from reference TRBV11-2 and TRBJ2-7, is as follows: EAGVAQSPRYKIIEKRQSVAFWCNPISGHATLYWYQQILGQGPKLLIQFQNNGVVDDSQLPKDRFSAERLKGVDSTLKIQPAKLEDSAVYLCASSLVSSEQYFGPGTRLTVT.

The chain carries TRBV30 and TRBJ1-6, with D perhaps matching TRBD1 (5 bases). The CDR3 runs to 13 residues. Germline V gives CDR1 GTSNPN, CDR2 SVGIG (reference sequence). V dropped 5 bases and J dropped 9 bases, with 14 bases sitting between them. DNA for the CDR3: TGTGCCTGGGTCCGGGGGATTGGTTCACCCCTCCACTTT. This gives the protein CAWVRGIGSPLHF.

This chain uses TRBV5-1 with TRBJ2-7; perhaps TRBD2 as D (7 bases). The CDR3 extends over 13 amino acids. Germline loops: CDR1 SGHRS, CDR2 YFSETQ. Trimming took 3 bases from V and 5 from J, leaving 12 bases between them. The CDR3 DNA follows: TGCGCCAGCAGCTGGGGGGGCAGGGACGAGCAGTACTTC. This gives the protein CASSWGGRDEQYF.

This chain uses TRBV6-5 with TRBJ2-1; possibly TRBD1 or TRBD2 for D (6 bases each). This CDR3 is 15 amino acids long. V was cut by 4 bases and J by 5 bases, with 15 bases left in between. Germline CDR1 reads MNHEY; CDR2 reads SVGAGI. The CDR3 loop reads CASSSTGGTNNEQFF. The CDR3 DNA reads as TGTGCCAGCAGTTCGACCGGAGGGACAAACAATGAGCAGTTCTTC.

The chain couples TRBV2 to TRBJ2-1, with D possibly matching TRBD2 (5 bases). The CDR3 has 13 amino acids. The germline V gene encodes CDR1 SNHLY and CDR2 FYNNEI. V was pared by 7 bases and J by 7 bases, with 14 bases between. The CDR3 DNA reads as TGTGCCAGCAAGGGTGAGGGAATAAATGAGCAGTTCTTC. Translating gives CASKGEGINEQFF. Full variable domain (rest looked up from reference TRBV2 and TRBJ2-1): EPEVTQTPSHQVTQMGQEVILRCVPISNHLYFYWYRQILGQKVEFLVSFYNNEISEKSEIFDDQFSVERPDGSNFTLKIRSTKLEDSAMYFCASKGEGINEQFFGPGTRLTVL.

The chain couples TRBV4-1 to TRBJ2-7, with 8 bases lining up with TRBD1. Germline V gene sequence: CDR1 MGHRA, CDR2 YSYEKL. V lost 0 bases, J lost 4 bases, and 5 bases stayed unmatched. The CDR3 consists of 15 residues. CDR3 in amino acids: CASSQESGGGYEQYF. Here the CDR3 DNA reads TGCGCCAGCAGCCAAGAGTCAGGGGGCGGGTACGAGCAGTACTTC.

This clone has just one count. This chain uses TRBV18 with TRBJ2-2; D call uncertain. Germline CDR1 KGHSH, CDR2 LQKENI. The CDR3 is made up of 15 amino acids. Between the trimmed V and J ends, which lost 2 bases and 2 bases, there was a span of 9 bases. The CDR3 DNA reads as TGTGCCAGCTCACCATATCCCGGTAACACCGGGGAGCTGTTTTTT. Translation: CASSPYPGNTGELFF. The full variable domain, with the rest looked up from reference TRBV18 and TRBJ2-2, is NAGVMQNPRHLVRRRGQEARLRCSPMKGHSHVYWYRQLPEEGLKFMVYLQKENIIDESGMPKERFSAEFPKEGPSILRIQQVVRGDSAAYFCASSPYPGNTGELFFGEGSRLTVL.

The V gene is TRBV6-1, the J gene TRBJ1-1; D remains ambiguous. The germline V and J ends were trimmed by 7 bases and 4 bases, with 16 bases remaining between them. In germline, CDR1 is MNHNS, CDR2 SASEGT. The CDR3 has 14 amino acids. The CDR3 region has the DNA TGTGCCAGCATTTTAGAGGTAGGCTCCACTGAAGCTTTCTTT. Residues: CASILEVGSTEAFF.

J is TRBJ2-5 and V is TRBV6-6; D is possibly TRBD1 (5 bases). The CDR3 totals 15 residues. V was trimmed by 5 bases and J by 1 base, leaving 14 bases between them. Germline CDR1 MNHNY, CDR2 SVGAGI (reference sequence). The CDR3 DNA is TGTGCCAGCAGTCAATCTGCCGACAGCCAAGAGACCCAGTACTTC. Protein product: CASSQSADSQETQYF.

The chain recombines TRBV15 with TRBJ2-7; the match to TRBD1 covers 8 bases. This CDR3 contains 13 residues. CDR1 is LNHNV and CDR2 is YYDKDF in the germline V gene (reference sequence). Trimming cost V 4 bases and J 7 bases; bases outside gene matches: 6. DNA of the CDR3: TGTGCCACCAGCACGGACAGGGCGGGAGAGCAGTACTTC. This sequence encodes CATSTDRAGEQYF. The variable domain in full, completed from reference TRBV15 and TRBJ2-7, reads DAMVIQNPRYQVTQFGKPVTLSCSQTLNHNVMYWYQQKSSQAPKLLFHYYDKDFNNEADTPDNFQSRRPNTSFCFLDIRSPGLGDTAMYLCATSTDRAGEQYFGPGTRLTVT.

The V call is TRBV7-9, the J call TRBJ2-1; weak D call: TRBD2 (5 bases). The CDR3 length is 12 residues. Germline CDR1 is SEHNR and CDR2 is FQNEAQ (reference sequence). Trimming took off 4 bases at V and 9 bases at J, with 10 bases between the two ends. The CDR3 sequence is CASSSTRGEQFF. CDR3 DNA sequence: TGTGCCAGCAGCTCCACTAGAGGTGAGCAGTTCTTC.

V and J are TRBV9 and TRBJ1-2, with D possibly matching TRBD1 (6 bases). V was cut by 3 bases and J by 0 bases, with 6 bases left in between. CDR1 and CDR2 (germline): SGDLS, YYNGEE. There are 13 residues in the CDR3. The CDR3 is CASSGQANYGYTF. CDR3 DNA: TGTGCCAGCAGCGGACAGGCTAACTATGGCTACACCTTC.

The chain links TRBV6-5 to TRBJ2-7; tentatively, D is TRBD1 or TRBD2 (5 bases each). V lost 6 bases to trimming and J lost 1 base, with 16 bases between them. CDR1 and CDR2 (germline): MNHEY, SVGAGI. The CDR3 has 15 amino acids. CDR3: CASRRQREESYEQYF. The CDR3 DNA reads TGTGCCAGCAGGCGACAGAGGGAAGAGTCCTACGAGCAGTACTTC.

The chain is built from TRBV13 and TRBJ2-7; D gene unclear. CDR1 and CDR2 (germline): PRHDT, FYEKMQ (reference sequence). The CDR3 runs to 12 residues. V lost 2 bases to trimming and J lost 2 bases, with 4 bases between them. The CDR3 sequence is CASSLRAYEQYF. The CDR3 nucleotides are TGTGCCAGCAGCTTACGGGCCTACGAGCAGTACTTC. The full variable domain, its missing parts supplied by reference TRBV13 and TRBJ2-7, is AAGVIQSPRHLIKEKRETATLKCYPIPRHDTVYWYQQGPGQDPQFLISFYEKMQSDKGSIPDRFSAQQFSDYHSELNMSSLELGDSALYFCASSLRAYEQYFGPGTRLTVT.

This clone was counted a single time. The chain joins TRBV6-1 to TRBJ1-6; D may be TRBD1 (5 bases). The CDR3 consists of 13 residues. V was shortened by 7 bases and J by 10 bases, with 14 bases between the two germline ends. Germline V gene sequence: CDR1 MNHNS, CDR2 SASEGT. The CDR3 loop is CASILQGGSPLHF. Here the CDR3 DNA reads TGTGCCAGCATTTTGCAGGGCGGGTCACCCCTCCACTTT.

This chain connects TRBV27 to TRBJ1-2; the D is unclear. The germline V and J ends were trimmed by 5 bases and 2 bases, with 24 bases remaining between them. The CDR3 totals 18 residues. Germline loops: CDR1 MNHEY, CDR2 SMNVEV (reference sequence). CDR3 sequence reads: CASSPPNGMVLLNYGYTF. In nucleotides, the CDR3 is TGTGCCAGCAGTCCCCCCAACGGAATGGTCCTGTTAAACTATGGCTACACCTTC.

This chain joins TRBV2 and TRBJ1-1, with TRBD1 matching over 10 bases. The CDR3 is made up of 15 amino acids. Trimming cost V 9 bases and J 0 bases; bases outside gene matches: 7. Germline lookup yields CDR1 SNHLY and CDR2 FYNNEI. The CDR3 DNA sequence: TGTGCCAGTCATAGACAGGGGGCCATGAACACTGAAGCTTTCTTT. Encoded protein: CASHRQGAMNTEAFF.

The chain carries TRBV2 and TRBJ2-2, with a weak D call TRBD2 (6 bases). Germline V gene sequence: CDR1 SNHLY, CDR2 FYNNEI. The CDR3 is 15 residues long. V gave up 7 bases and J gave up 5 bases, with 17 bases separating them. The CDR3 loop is CASNRGPGRTGELFF. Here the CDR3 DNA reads TGTGCCAGCAACCGAGGACCAGGGAGGACCGGGGAGCTGTTTTTT.

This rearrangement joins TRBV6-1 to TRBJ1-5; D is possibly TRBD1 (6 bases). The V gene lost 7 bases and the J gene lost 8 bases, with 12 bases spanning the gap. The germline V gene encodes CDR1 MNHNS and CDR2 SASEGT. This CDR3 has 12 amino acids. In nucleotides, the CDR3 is TGTGCCAGCATTACAGGGCTCGAGCCCCAGCATTTT. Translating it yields CASITGLEPQHF.

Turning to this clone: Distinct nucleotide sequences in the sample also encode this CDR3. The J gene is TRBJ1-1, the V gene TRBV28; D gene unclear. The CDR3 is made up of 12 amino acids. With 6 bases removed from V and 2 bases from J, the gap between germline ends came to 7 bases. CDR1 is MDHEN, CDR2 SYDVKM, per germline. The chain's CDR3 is CASSLLNTEAFF. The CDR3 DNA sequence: TGTGCCAGCAGCCTACTAAACACTGAAGCTTTCTTT.

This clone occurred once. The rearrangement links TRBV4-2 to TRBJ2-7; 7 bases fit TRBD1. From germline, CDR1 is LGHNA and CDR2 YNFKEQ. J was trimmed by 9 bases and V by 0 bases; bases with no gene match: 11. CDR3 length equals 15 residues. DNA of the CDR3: TGTGCCAGCAGCCAAGATTATGGACAGGCACGCGCGCAGTACTTC. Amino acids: CASSQDYGQARAQYF.

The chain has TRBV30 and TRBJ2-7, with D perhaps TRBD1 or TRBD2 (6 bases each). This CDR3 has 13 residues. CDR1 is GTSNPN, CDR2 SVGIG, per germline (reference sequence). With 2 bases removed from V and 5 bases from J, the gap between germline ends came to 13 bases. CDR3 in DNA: TGTGCCTGGAGTTCCCCGGGGGCCCACGAGCAGTACTTC. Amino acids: CAWSSPGAHEQYF. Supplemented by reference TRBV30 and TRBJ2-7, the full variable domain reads SQTIHQWPATLVQPVGSPLSLECTVEGTSNPNLYWYRQAAGRGLQLLFYSVGIGQISSEVPQNLSASRPQDRQFILSSKKLLLSDSGFYLCAWSSPGAHEQYFGPGTRLTVT.

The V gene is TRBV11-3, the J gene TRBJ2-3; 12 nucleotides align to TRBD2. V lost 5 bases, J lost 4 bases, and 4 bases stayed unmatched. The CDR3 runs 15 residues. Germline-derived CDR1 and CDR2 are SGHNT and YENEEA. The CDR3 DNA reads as TGTGCCAGCAGCCCTAGCGGGGGGGGCGCAGATACGCAGTATTTT. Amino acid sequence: CASSPSGGGADTQYF. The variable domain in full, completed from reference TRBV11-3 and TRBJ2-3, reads EAGVVQSPRYKIIEKKQPVAFWCNPISGHNTLYWYLQNLGQGPELLIRYENEEAVDDSQLPKDRFSAERLKGVDSTLKIQPAELGDSAVYLCASSPSGGGADTQYFGPGTRLTVL.

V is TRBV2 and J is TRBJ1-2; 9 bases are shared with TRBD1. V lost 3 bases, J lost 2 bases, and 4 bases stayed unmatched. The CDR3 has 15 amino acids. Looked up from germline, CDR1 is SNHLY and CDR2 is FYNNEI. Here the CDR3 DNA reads TGTGCCAGCAGTGACTACAGGGGGCCGAACTATGGCTACACCTTC. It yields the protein CASSDYRGPNYGYTF.

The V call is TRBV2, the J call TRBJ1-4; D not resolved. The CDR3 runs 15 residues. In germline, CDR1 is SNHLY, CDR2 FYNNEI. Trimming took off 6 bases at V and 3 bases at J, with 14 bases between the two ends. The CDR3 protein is CASSDFGEPNEKLFF. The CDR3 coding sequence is TGTGCCAGCAGCGACTTCGGGGAACCTAATGAAAAACTGTTTTTT.

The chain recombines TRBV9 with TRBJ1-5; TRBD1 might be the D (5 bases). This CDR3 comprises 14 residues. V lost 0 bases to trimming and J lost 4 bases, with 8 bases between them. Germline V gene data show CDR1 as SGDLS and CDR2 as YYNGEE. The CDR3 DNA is TGTGCCAGCAGCGTAGGATGGGGGAATCAGCCCCAGCATTTT. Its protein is CASSVGWGNQPQHF.